The sequence of this T cell receptor (beta chain) was determined in a study of vaccination and CD4 T cells after COVID-19 (dated by TCRdb to between 2021 and 2024). At the level of the whole study: Convalescent patients had a positive SARS-CoV-2 result on nasal swab PCR, and of these patients, several had mild disease and one had severe disease. The convalescent cohort comprised six males and four females, including two Hispanic individuals, seven Caucasians, two Asians and one multiracial person. Two doses of either the Pfizer-BioNTech BNT162b2 vaccine (n=8) or the Moderna mRNA-1273 vaccine (n=2) were administered to participants. Post-COVID blood samples were collected from convalescent patients a median of roughly 100 days after diagnosis, with a range of roughly 35 to 161 days. The time from the second vaccine dose to post-vaccine blood sampling had a median of roughly 70 days and ranged from about 13 to 250 days. For stimulating the cultures, overlapping spike peptide pools were used, derived from SARS-CoV-2 as well as from the common cold coronaviruses HCoV-NL63, HCoV-OC43 and HCoV-229E. In control cultures, a CEFX viral epitope pool was used as positive control, an HIV-1 Nef peptide pool was used as negative control, or no peptide was added. In around nine COVID-19 convalescent patients and a few infection-naive healthy vaccine recipients, the spike-specific CD4+ TCR repertoire before mRNA vaccination was compared with the repertoire after mRNA vaccination.

Library preparation used PCR. DNA from cultured CD4+ T cells was subjected to TCR sequencing with the Oncomine TCR Beta short-read assay at the Johns Hopkins FTIC core. The QIAamp micro DNA kit was used to extract genomic DNA from the cultured CD4+ T cells. Oncomine TCR Beta libraries from cultured CD4+ T cells were pooled with unique dual indexes and sequenced on an Illumina iSeq 100. The published analysis was carried out like this. Non-productive sequences were removed, and CDR3s that did not start with C, did not end with F or W, or were shorter than 7 amino acids were discarded. The MANAFEST web application was used to identify antigen-specific clonotypes by comparing peptide-stimulated wells against reference wells and other culture wells. Positive clones required FDR below 0.05, an odds ratio above 5, and productive frequency above 0.1% in at least two of three replicate wells. Cross-reactive clonotypes were defined as significantly expanded in both SARS-CoV-2 spike wells and at least one common cold coronavirus spike condition. Using R version 3.6.1, CDR3 homology was evaluated through Levenshtein distances (stringdist) along with unrooted phylogenetic trees (ape). TCRdb took the public reads, trimmed them with fastp at Q25, ran MiXCR for clone calling and kept in-frame beta chains. Every entry covers one CDR3 protein and lists the most common genes and DNA from its rows. The V and J calls and clone size come from TCRdb's table, not from the authors' own analysis. For this sample there are more than 10,000 distinct CDR3 sequences; around 76% appear just once. The biggest ten clones account for 20% of the sample.

Measured from the cysteine to the phenylalanine, the CDR3 is 15 residues long. Of the read, only the CDR3 DNA is kept; its 45 bases are in frame from base 1. Germline trimming: 0 bases from V, 4 bases from J; junction bases outside gene matches: 2. CDR1 and CDR2, looked up from the germline V gene, are MNHEY and SVGEGT. What the study reported, not specific to this receptor: The number of convalescent patients in the study was relatively small, and the study did not examine early timepoints following natural infection. In convalescent patients, nearly all vaccine-specific clones (304 of 307) were found to be mono-reactive for SARS-CoV-2 spike rather than cross-reactive with common cold coronaviruses. The median count of SARS-CoV-2-reactive clonotypes went up from 20 to 25 after infection to 38 after vaccination, although the change was not significant. Among the post-vaccine SARS-CoV-2-reactive clones in convalescent patients, a median around 90% showed up only after vaccination, which suggests vaccine-specific priming.

What the treatment or condition label conveys for this sample: roughly 10-day PBMC culture with coronavirus spike peptide pools or control peptides (ViraFEST assay). The ViraFEST assay was used in the study, in which antigen-specific T cells were expanded with peptide pools and expanded clonotypes were subsequently identified by TCR sequencing. The convalescent patients' positive SARS-CoV-2 PCR tests were from March to December 2020, which was before the Alpha, Beta and Delta variants emerged in the United States. PBMCs were cultured at roughly 1.9 million per well in IMDM supplemented with roughly 5.2% human AB serum and 8.5 to 10 IU/ml IL-2, with 9.5 to 10 ug/ml peptide pools added. Half of the culture medium was replaced with fresh IL-2-containing medium on days 3 and 7. After around 10 days of culture, CD4+ T cells were isolated by negative selection with the EasySep CD4+ T cell isolation kit. Ficoll-Paque Plus gradient centrifugation was used to isolate PBMCs from whole blood, and the isolated PBMCs were then either used fresh or cryopreserved at -140C. Each culture condition was generally run in triplicate wells.

As regards this clonotype: Its antigen is currently not known. Base quality data are lacking; no much larger clone is found one base away.

This chain joins TRBV6-2 or TRBV6-3 to TRBJ2-5; 10 bases in the middle match TRBD1. The receptor was isolated from a human donor who had recovered from COVID-19. Material for sequencing was CD4+ T cells from blood, cultured in vitro. The sequence in DNA is TGTGCCAGCAGTTACTCGGGGACAGGGGTAGAGACCCAGTACTTC. Translation gives CASSYSGTGVETQYF.